One sample yielded the 32 T cell receptor beta chains listed below, sequenced in a study of regulatory T cells in long-lasting Graves disease. Time point indicated: newly diagnosed GD, antithyroid drugs for less than 3 months. The TCR library was made from RNA extracted from PBMCs. Combining iRepertoire HTBI primers with Arm-PCR of CDR3 regions, the authors built TCR beta libraries. TCRdb fed the multiplex PCR reads into MiXCR, producing one record per CDR3 protein. The sample shows 400,000 to 500,000 distinct CDR3 sequences, roughly 15% of them seen only once. These same records also appear under a second study, on T cells in Graves' hyperthyroidism and ophthalmopathy.

Material: peripheral blood mononuclear cells (PBMCs), obtained at new diagnosis, from a patient treated with antithyroid drugs. All receptors derive from a woman aged 18 to 35 with Graves disease.

This clonotype was observed at least ten times. The rearrangement joins TRBV20-1 to TRBJ2-7; the match to TRBD1 covers 8 bases. V dropped 4 bases and J dropped 4; count of bases not matched to a gene: 12. Germline loops: CDR1 DFQATT, CDR2 SNEGSKA (reference sequence). This CDR3 contains 15 residues. DNA for the CDR3: TGCAGTGCTAATCCTCAATGGACAGGGAAATACGAGCAGTACTTC. Translated: CSANPQWTGKYEQYF.

This clonotype appeared a few times. The V call is TRBV4-3, the J call TRBJ1-6, with D maybe TRBD1 (5 bases). The germline V and J ends were trimmed by 4 bases and 9 bases, with 13 bases remaining between them. CDR1 is LGHNA and CDR2 is YSLEER in the germline V gene. The CDR3 sequence is 14 residues long. The CDR3 DNA is TGCGCCAGCAGCCCGGGACTCTCCTTTTCACCCCTCCACTTT. Its translation: CASSPGLSFSPLHF.

Comments on this clonotype: A much larger clone lies one base from this, so it may be a read error. V usage is TRBV29-1 and J usage is TRBJ1-5; a weak D match, TRBD1 (6 bases). The germline V gene encodes CDR1 SQVTM and CDR2 ANQGSEA. The CDR3 covers 13 residues. The CDR3 region is CSVDQGLNQLQHF. The CDR3 nucleotides are TGCAGCGTCGACCAGGGGCTCAATCAGCTCCAGCATTTT.

This clonotype was counted a single time. The chain joins TRBV19 to TRBJ2-7; 8 positions agree with TRBD2. The germline CDR1 and CDR2 sequences are LNHDA and SQIVND (reference sequence). The CDR3 runs to 17 residues. V lost 3 bases, J lost 2 bases, and 12 bases stayed unmatched. The CDR3 loop reads CASSMGILAGQTYEQYF. DNA for the CDR3: TGTGCCAGTAGTATGGGGATTCTAGCGGGCCAAACCTACGAGCAGTACTTC.

This clonotype was seen ten or more times. The rearrangement links TRBV10-3 to TRBJ2-7; TRBD1 aligns across 7 bases. Germline CDR1 and CDR2: ENHRY and SYGVKD. The junction had 10 bases not matched to a gene; V was cut back by 0 bases and J by 2 bases. The CDR3 covers 17 residues. CDR3 in amino acids: CAISESRKTGTPYEQYF. DNA for the CDR3: TGTGCCATCAGTGAGTCTAGAAAGACAGGGACCCCCTACGAGCAGTACTTC.

This clonotype was counted only a few times. This chain uses TRBV27 with TRBJ2-7; D possibly uses TRBD1 or TRBD2 (5 bases each). CDR3 length: 15 amino acids. Trimming pared 3 bases from V and 0 bases from J, leaving 12 bases between. CDR1 and CDR2 (germline): MNHEY, SMNVEV (reference sequence). CDR3 residues: CASSFGIGASYEQYF. The CDR3, as DNA: TGTGCCAGCAGTTTCGGGATTGGGGCCTCCTACGAGCAGTACTTC.

This clonotype was detected ten times or more. The chain uses TRBV6-1 and TRBJ2-3, with a weak D call TRBD2 (5 bases). Between the trimmed V and J ends, which lost 6 bases and 3 bases, there was a span of 10 bases. Germline CDR1 is MNHNS and CDR2 is SASEGT. CDR3 length: 13 amino acids. As DNA, the CDR3 is TGTGCCAGCAGACTAGACCCGACAGATACGCAGTATTTT. Amino acid sequence: CASRLDPTDTQYF.

On this clonotype: Given a much more abundant clone one base away, this may be a read error. J is TRBJ2-7 and V is TRBV7-2; D is uncertain. This CDR3 has 15 residues. The germline V and J ends were trimmed by 4 bases and 2 bases, with 15 bases remaining between them. Germline V gene sequence: CDR1 SGHTA, CDR2 FQGNSA. CDR3 sequence (DNA): TGTGCCAGCAGCTCAGGTCGCGATAGTGCCTACGAGCAGTACTTC. Amino acid sequence: CASSSGRDSAYEQYF.

This rearrangement joins TRBV30 to TRBJ1-4; TRBD1 is a possible D gene (5 bases). CDR3 size: 13 residues. The germline CDR1 and CDR2 sequences are GTSNPN and SVGIG (reference sequence). V was shortened by 5 bases and J by 5 bases, with 12 bases between the two germline ends. CDR3 in amino acids: CAWAAGPNEKLFF. The CDR3 DNA reads TGTGCCTGGGCAGCGGGGCCGAATGAAAAACTGTTTTTT.

The rearrangement joins TRBV29-1 to TRBJ2-5; TRBD2 agrees at 14 bases. The CDR3 runs 17 residues. Trimming cost V 6 bases and J 1 base; bases outside gene matches: 10. Germline V gives CDR1 SQVTM, CDR2 ANQGSEA. Here the CDR3 reads CSVDGTSGRGVQETQYF. DNA of the CDR3: TGCAGCGTCGACGGGACTAGCGGGAGAGGGGTCCAAGAGACCCAGTACTTC.

The rearrangement joins TRBV12-3 or TRBV12-4 to TRBJ1-1; D not certain. Trimming took 5 bases from V and 4 from J, leaving 11 bases between them. The CDR3 consists of 13 residues. In DNA form, the CDR3 reads TGTGCCAGCAGTCCGTATAAGGGCACTGAAGCTTTCTTT. This encodes CASSPYKGTEAFF.

Details on this clonotype: This likely traces to a read error, being one base from a far larger clone. The rearrangement links TRBV2 to TRBJ2-3, with D uncertain. The J call is doubtful: the DNA matches TRBJ2-5 better. The germline V gene encodes CDR1 SNHLY and CDR2 FYNNEI. The CDR3 totals 12 residues. The CDR3 bases are TGTGCCAGCAGTGAGGATGGGATGACCCAGTACTTC. This translates into CASSEDGMTQYF.

This clonotype was recorded many times. The chain has TRBV18 and TRBJ1-6; weak D call: TRBD1 (6 bases). The CDR3 is 14 residues long. Trimming pared 3 bases from V and 10 bases from J, leaving 13 bases between. CDR1 KGHSH and CDR2 LQKENI come from the germline V gene. The CDR3 nucleotides read TGTGCCAGCTCACCGGCCGGGGGCGGCTCACCCCTCCACTTT. Its translation is CASSPAGGGSPLHF.

This clonotype was detected ten times or more. The chain has TRBV6-5 and TRBJ2-1, with 8 bases matching TRBD1. With 3 bases clipped from V and 7 bases from J, the junction kept 8 bases outside the gene matches. The CDR3 length is 15 residues. Germline-derived CDR1 and CDR2 are MNHEY and SVGAGI. CDR3 in amino acids: CASSYAGGIGNEQFF. CDR3 DNA sequence: TGTGCCAGCAGTTATGCAGGGGGCATCGGGAATGAGCAGTTCTTC.

This clonotype was recorded at least ten times. The V call is TRBV18, the J call TRBJ2-5; TRBD1 might be the D (5 bases). The CDR3 consists of 14 residues. Per germline, CDR1 KGHSH and CDR2 LQKENI. Trimming stripped 1 base from V and 1 base from J, with 7 bases between. This chain's CDR3 is CASSPRQSQETQYF. CDR3 in DNA: TGTGCCAGCTCACCACGACAGTCCCAAGAGACCCAGTACTTC. Full variable domain (remainder filled in from reference TRBV18 and TRBJ2-5): NAGVMQNPRHLVRRRGQEARLRCSPMKGHSHVYWYRQLPEEGLKFMVYLQKENIIDESGMPKERFSAEFPKEGPSILRIQQVVRGDSAAYFCASSPRQSQETQYFGPGTRLLVL.

This clonotype was seen at least ten times. V is TRBV24-1 and J is TRBJ2-5; no firm D call. CDR1 and CDR2 from the germline V gene are KGHDR and SFDVKD. With 3 bases removed from V and 2 bases from J, the gap between germline ends came to 9 bases. The CDR3 is 14 amino acids. The CDR3 DNA sequence: TGTGCCACCAGTGATAATCTACTACAAGAGACCCAGTACTTC. Protein sequence: CATSDNLLQETQYF.

This clonotype was counted ten times or more. The chain carries TRBV20-1 and TRBJ2-5; 7 bases are a match to TRBD1. V lost 6 bases and J lost 10; bases outside the gene matches: 11. The CDR3 is 12 residues long. The germline gives CDR1 DFQATT, CDR2 SNEGSKA (reference sequence). CDR3 residues: CSARQGLEDQYF. Written as DNA, the CDR3 is TGCAGTGCCAGACAGGGTTTAGAGGACCAGTACTTC.

Many counts were recorded for this clonotype. The junction shows a germline mismatch at one end, possibly a read error. This chain joins TRBV20-1 and TRBJ1-6; possibly TRBD1 for D (6 bases). Germline-derived CDR1 and CDR2 are DFQATT and SNEGSKA (reference sequence). CDR3 length: 15 residues. CDR3 protein: CSARVKRGDNTPLHF. The CDR3 bases are TGCAGTGCTAGAGTAAAAAGGGGGGATAATACACCCCTCCACTTT.

This sequence joins TRBV10-3 and TRBJ2-1; 13 bases line up with TRBD2. The J call may be mistaken, given a closer DNA end match to TRBJ2-7. Germline V gene sequence: CDR1 ENHRY, CDR2 SYGVKD. The CDR3 covers 16 residues. As DNA, the CDR3 is TGTGCCATCAGCCGACTAGCGGGAGGCACCTACAATGAGCAGTACTTC. Residues: CAISRLAGGTYNEQYF.

Only a few counts were recorded for this clonotype. V usage is TRBV28 and J usage is TRBJ2-5, with D possibly matching TRBD1 (6 bases). The CDR3 has 14 residues. V was pared by 3 bases and J by 2 bases, with 10 bases between. The germline V gene has CDR1 MDHEN and CDR2 SYDVKM. CDR3 DNA sequence: TGTGCCAGCAGTTTCCCAGGACAGCAAGAGACCCAGTACTTC. It is translated as CASSFPGQQETQYF.

This clonotype was recorded a few times. The chain has TRBV7-6 and TRBJ2-7, with 9 bases that match TRBD1. The length of the CDR3 is 16 residues. Per germline, CDR1 SGHVS and CDR2 FNYEAQ. J gave up 7 bases and V 5 bases, and 15 bases lay outside the gene matches. CDR3 bases: TGTGCCAGCAGCCCCCGCCGGGGACAGGGAGGTGTTGAGCAGTACTTC. Amino acids: CASSPRRGQGGVEQYF.

This clonotype came up many times. The rearrangement links TRBV11-1 to TRBJ2-3, with TRBD2 matching 8 bases. Germline lookup yields CDR1 SGHAT and CDR2 FQDESV (reference sequence). This CDR3 contains 14 residues. Trimming removed 6 bases from V and 3 bases from J; junction bases left unmatched: 5. The CDR3 here is CASRQAGETDTQYF. In nucleotides, the CDR3 is TGTGCCAGCAGACAAGCGGGAGAAACAGATACGCAGTATTTT.

The chain recombines TRBV29-1 with TRBJ1-4; 7 bases agree with TRBD1. Trimming removed 7 bases from V and 11 bases from J; junction bases left unmatched: 4. The germline gives CDR1 SQVTM, CDR2 ANQGSEA. The CDR3 totals 10 residues. The CDR3 spells CSAGQDKLFF. Written as DNA, the CDR3 is TGCAGCGCAGGACAGGACAAACTGTTTTTT.

The chain uses TRBV19 and TRBJ2-6; D is perhaps TRBD2 (5 bases). CDR1 and CDR2 (germline): LNHDA, SQIVND (reference sequence). CDR3 length: 16 amino acids. Trimming stripped 4 bases from V and 1 base from J, with 11 bases between. The CDR3 region has the DNA TGTGCCAGTAGTACGACAACGGGATCTGGGGCCAACGTCCTGACTTTC. Translated, it gives CASSTTTGSGANVLTF.

Concerning this clonotype: The CDR3 carries no conserved terminal phenylalanine or tryptophan, so it likely arises from a read error. V and J are TRBV7-6 and TRBJ2-1; D is unclear. In germline, CDR1 is SGHVS, CDR2 FNYEAQ. This CDR3 comprises 14 residues. V shed 4 bases and J shed 8 bases, with 15 bases lying between them. DNA for the CDR3: TGTGCCAGCAGCTCCCGTTTCTCCTCGGATGAGCAGTTCTCC. This codes for CASSSRFSSDEQFS.

The J gene is TRBJ2-6, the V gene TRBV15; D may be TRBD2 (5 bases). Germline V gene data show CDR1 as LNHNV and CDR2 as YYDKDF (reference sequence). The CDR3 totals 18 residues. The V and J ends lost 1 base and 0 bases respectively, with 13 bases between them. The CDR3 loop reads CATSRGYYGDSGANVLTF. CDR3 coding DNA: TGTGCCACCAGCAGAGGATACTACGGGGACTCTGGGGCCAACGTCCTGACTTTC.

The chain uses TRBV4-1 and TRBJ1-5, with TRBD1 as a possible D gene (5 bases). V lost 0 bases to trimming and J lost 7 bases, with 10 bases between them. Per the germline V gene, CDR1 is MGHRA and CDR2 is YSYEKL. The CDR3 sequence is 14 residues long. The CDR3 spells CASSQEGAWQPQHF. The CDR3 bases are TGCGCCAGCAGCCAAGAAGGGGCGTGGCAGCCCCAGCATTTT.

The chain joins TRBV29-1 to TRBJ2-7, with D perhaps matching TRBD2 (6 bases). Germline loops: CDR1 SQVTM, CDR2 ANQGSEA. The CDR3 sequence is 13 residues long. Trimming took off 5 bases at V and 2 bases at J, with 13 bases between the two ends. The CDR3 sequence is CSVHGSSPYEQYF. As DNA, the CDR3 is TGCAGCGTTCACGGGAGTTCCCCCTACGAGCAGTACTTC.

This clonotype turned up a few times. The rearrangement joins TRBV11-2 to TRBJ1-1, with D unclear. Germline V gene sequence: CDR1 SGHAT, CDR2 FQNNGV. V lost 0 bases and J 4 bases, leaving 12 bases between the germline ends. The CDR3 has 15 amino acids. The CDR3 sequence is CASSLERVPSTEAFF. In DNA form, the CDR3 reads TGTGCCAGCAGCTTAGAAAGGGTACCGAGCACTGAAGCTTTCTTT.

This clonotype occurred a few times. The chain has TRBV25-1 and TRBJ2-7; 10 bases line up with TRBD2. V trimming: 7 bases; J trimming: 6 bases; junction bases outside the gene matches: 9. Per the germline V gene, CDR1 is MGHDK and CDR2 is SYGVNS. The CDR3 is made up of 14 amino acids. CDR3 bases: TGTGCCAGCACCCCGGGACTAGCGCTTTCCGAGCAGTACTTC. It specifies CASTPGLALSEQYF.

The genes are TRBV3-1 and TRBJ1-6; tentatively, D is TRBD1 (5 bases). This CDR3 comprises 16 residues. Per germline, CDR1 LGHDT and CDR2 YNNKEL (reference sequence). Trimming pared 3 bases from V and 6 bases from J, leaving 15 bases between. The CDR3 DNA reads as TGTGCCAGCAGCCACGGACGGGGCTGGTTTAATTCACCCCTCCACTTT. This codes for CASSHGRGWFNSPLHF.

This clonotype showed up just a few times. The chain couples TRBV13 to TRBJ1-1; a possible D gene is TRBD1 (5 bases). V was pared by 0 bases and J by 4 bases, with 12 bases between. The CDR3 is 15 amino acids. The V gene's germline CDR1 is PRHDT and CDR2 FYEKMQ (reference sequence). The CDR3 nucleotides are TGTGCCAGCAGCTTAGGCCTGGGGCCTGGCACTGAAGCTTTCTTT. Residues: CASSLGLGPGTEAFF.